The rows below give T cell receptor beta chains drawn from one sample of a study of T-cell memory formation after mild COVID-19. One entry per CDR3 protein results from TCRdb running MiXCR on the 5' RACE reads. The data show around 200,000 distinct CDR3 sequences, over 20% seen once. Sequencing was done on a sample of PBMCs or a T cell subset sorted from them (not recorded which). The receptors originated from an adult woman who had mild COVID-19 (a few samples of this study predate the infection). Cell type and time point are not known. Both conserved end residues are trimmed from each CDR3.

j_call | v_call | cdr3_aa
TRBJ2-1 | TRBV5-1 | ASSLVSGGRNEQF
TRBJ2-1 | TRBV27 | ASSLQDRWEQF
TRBJ1-2 | TRBV9 | ASSVEGATDYGYT
TRBJ2-1 | TRBV7-3 | ASSLALIGDLSSGSGNEQF
TRBJ1-1 | TRBV5-1 | ASSLAGAPTEAF
TRBJ1-2 | TRBV6-5 | ASSYSPGDYGYT
TRBJ2-4 | TRBV27 | ASSSGVTKNIQY
TRBJ2-5 | TRBV12-3/TRBV12-4 | ASSRELYETQY
TRBJ1-1 | TRBV4-1 | ASSHRTGAGDTEAF
TRBJ1-4 | TRBV7-6 | ASSHPRDTGENLF
TRBJ1-1 | TRBV5-6 | ASSDDSMSTEAF
TRBJ2-7 | TRBV7-9 | ASSSILTYEQY
TRBJ2-3 | TRBV4-1 | ASSQEGGEDTQY
TRBJ2-1 | TRBV27 | ASSWTDYNEQF
TRBJ2-3 | TRBV4-2 | ASSQEGTSGGTDTQY
TRBJ2-4 | TRBV10-3 | AISETGLAENIQY
TRBJ2-7 | TRBV15 | ATSNNAETYEQY
TRBJ2-2 | TRBV12-3/TRBV12-4 | ASSLEGYTGELF
TRBJ2-7 | TRBV9 | ASSVDGSDYYEQY
TRBJ1-1 | TRBV29-1 | SVTDGMNTEAF
TRBJ1-2 | TRBV6-1 | ASRGGTETSGYT
TRBJ2-7 | TRBV7-2 | ASSLATGGSYEQY
TRBJ1-1 | TRBV5-1 | ASSLGGTGTNTEAF
TRBJ2-7 | TRBV6-5 | ASSYGAGTYEQY
TRBJ2-7 | TRBV12-3/TRBV12-4 | ASSSVMGLASNEQY
TRBJ1-1 | TRBV6-2/TRBV6-3 | ASSPGQGVEAF
TRBJ2-3 | TRBV5-1 | ASSFRASAERDTQY
TRBJ2-7 | TRBV6-2/TRBV6-3 | ASGPLVYEQY
TRBJ2-2 | TRBV5-4 | ASSFWTSPGELF
TRBJ1-5 | TRBV7-9 | ASSMTGRTNQPQH
TRBJ1-2 | TRBV19 | ASSPDIGYT
TRBJ2-1 | TRBV15 | ATSRDRRLAGYNEQF
TRBJ2-5 | TRBV12-3/TRBV12-4 | ASSLALEEETQY
TRBJ2-7 | TRBV7-9 | ASSSRVSSGGVEQY
TRBJ1-4 | TRBV11-2 | ASSGMGAINEKLF
TRBJ2-4 | TRBV5-1 | ASRFRDRGDIQY
TRBJ2-3 | TRBV5-6 | ASSADIITDTQY
TRBJ2-1 | TRBV5-1 | ASSWGLAGVNEQF
TRBJ2-7 | TRBV19 | ASSTSGGYEQY
TRBJ2-3 | TRBV7-8 | ASSPGLAGGPDTQY
TRBJ1-1 | TRBV20-1 | SARDPSLSTLRGEAF
TRBJ2-6 | TRBV9 | ASSMWPGGRPHPGANVLT
TRBJ1-1 | TRBV10-3 | AISLTMGNTEAF
TRBJ2-1 | TRBV18 | ASSPPGKGLNEQF
TRBJ2-3 | TRBV5-1 | ASSLGTNTDTQY
TRBJ2-5 | TRBV5-5 | ASSLGPGTGFQETQY
TRBJ2-1 | TRBV29-1 | SVGGSYNEQF
TRBJ2-2 | TRBV7-9 | ASSLAGHTGELF
TRBJ1-4 | TRBV6-5 | ASSYTEPATNEKLF